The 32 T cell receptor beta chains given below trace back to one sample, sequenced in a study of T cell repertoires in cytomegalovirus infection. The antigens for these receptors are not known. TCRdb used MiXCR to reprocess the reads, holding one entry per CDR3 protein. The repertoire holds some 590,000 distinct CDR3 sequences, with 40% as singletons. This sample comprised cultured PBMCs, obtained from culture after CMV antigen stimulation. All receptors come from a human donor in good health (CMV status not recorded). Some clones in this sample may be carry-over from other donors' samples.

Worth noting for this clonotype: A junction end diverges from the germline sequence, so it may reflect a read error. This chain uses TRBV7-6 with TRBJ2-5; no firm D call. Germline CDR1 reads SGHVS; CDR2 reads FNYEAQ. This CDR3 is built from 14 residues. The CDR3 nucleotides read TGTGTCAGCAGCTTAAGGAACACTGAAGAGACCCAGTACTTC. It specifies CVSSLRNTEETQYF.

DNA of the CDR3: TGTGCCACCAGCAGACTAGCGGATTCCTACGAGCAGTACTTC. This translates into CATSRLADSYEQYF. This chain uses TRBV15 with TRBJ2-7; 7 positions agree with TRBD2. With 2 bases clipped from V and 1 base from J, the junction kept 2 bases outside the gene matches. CDR3 length: 14 residues. In germline, CDR1 is LNHNV, CDR2 YYDKDF (reference sequence).

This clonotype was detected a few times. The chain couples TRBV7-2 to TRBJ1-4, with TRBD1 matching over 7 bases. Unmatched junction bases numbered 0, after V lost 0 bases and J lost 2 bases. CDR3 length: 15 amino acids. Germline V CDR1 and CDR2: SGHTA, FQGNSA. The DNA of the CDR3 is TGTGCCAGCAGCTTAGCAGGGGGCACTAATGAAAAACTGTTTTTT. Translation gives CASSLAGGTNEKLFF.

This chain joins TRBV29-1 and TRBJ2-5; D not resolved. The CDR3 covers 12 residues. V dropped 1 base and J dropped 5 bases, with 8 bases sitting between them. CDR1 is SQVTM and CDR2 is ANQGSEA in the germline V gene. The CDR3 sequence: CSVEGQSETQYF. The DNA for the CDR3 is TGCAGCGTTGAAGGGCAGTCCGAGACCCAGTACTTC.

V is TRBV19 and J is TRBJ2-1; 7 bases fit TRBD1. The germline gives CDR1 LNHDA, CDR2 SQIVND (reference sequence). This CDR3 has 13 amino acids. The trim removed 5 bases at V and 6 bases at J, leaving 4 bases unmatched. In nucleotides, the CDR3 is TGTGCCAGTAGTGGCAGGGGGAGCAATGAGCAGTTCTTC. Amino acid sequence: CASSGRGSNEQFF.

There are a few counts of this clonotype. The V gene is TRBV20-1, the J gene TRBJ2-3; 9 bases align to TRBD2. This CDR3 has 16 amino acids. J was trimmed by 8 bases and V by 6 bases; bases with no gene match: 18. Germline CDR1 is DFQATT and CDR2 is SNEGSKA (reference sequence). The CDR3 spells CSALGRASGTIGTQYF. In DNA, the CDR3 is TGCAGTGCCCTGGGGAGGGCTAGCGGGACCATCGGTACGCAGTATTTT.

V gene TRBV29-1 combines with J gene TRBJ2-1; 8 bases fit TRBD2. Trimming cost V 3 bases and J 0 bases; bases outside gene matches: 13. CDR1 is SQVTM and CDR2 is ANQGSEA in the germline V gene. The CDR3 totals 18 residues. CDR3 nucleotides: TGCAGCGTTGACTTCGGTCTAGCGGGTCTAAGCTCCTACAATGAGCAGTTCTTC. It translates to CSVDFGLAGLSSYNEQFF.

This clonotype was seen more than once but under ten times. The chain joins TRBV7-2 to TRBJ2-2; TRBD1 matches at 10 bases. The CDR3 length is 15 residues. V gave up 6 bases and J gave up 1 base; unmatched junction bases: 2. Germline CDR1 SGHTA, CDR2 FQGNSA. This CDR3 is CASRGQGMNTGELFF. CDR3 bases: TGTGCCAGCAGGGGACAGGGGATGAACACCGGGGAGCTGTTTTTT.

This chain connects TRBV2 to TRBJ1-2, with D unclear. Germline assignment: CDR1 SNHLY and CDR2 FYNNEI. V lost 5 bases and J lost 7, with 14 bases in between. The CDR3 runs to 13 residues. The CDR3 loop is CASSPTWQGGYTF. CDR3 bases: TGTGCCAGCAGTCCCACGTGGCAAGGTGGCTACACCTTC.

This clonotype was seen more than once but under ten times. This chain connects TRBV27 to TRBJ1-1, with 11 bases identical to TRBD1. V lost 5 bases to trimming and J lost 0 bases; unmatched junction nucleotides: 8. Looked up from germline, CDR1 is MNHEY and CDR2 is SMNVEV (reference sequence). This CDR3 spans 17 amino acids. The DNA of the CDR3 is TGTGCCAGCAGTACCCGGGACAGGGGGTACATGAACACTGAAGCTTTCTTT. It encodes CASSTRDRGYMNTEAFF.

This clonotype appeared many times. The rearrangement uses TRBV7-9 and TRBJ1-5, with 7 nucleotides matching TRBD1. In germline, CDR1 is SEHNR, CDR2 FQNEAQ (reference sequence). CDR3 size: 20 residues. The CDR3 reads CAARGGDSLREESSNQPQHF. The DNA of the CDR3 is TGTGCTGCGCGGGGGGGGGACAGCCTTCGAGAGGAATCAAGCAATCAGCCCCAGCATTTT.

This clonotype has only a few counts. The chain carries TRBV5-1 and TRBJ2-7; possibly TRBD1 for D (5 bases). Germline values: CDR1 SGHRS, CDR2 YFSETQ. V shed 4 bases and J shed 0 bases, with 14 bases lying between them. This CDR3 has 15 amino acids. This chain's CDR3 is CASSPKGQISYEQYF. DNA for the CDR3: TGCGCCAGCAGCCCCAAGGGGCAAATCTCCTACGAGCAGTACTTC. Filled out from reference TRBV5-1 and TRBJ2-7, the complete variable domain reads KAGVTQTPRYLIKTRGQQVTLSCSPISGHRSVSWYQQTPGQGLQFLFEYFSETQRNKGNFPGRFSGRQFSNSRSEMNVSTLELGDSALYLCASSPKGQISYEQYFGPGTRLTVT.

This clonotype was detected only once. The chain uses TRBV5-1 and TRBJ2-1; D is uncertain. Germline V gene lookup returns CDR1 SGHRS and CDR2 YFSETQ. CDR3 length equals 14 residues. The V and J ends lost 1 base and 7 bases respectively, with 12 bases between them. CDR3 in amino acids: CASSLRPPRNEQFF. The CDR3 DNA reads TGCGCCAGCAGCTTGAGACCGCCTCGAAATGAGCAGTTCTTC. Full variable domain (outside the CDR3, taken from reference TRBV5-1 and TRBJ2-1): KAGVTQTPRYLIKTRGQQVTLSCSPISGHRSVSWYQQTPGQGLQFLFEYFSETQRNKGNFPGRFSGRQFSNSRSEMNVSTLELGDSALYLCASSLRPPRNEQFFGPGTRLTVL.

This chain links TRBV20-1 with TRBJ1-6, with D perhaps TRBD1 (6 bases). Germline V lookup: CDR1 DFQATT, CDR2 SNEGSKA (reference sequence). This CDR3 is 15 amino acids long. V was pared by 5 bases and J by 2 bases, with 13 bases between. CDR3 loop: CSASKEGAYNSPLHF. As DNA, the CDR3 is TGCAGTGCTTCAAAAGAGGGGGCCTATAATTCACCCCTCCACTTT.

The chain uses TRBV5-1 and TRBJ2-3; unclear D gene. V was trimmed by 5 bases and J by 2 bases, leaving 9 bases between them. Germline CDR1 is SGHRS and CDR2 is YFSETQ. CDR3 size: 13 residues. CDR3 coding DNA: TGCGCCAGCAGGATTGGGCCCACAGATACGCAGTATTTT. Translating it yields CASRIGPTDTQYF.

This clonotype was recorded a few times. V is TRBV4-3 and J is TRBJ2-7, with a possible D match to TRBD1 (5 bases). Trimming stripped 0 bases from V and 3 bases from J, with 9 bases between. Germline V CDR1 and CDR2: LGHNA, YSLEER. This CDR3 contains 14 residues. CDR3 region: CASSQDATGYEQYF. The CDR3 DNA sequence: TGCGCCAGCAGCCAAGATGCAACAGGCTACGAGCAGTACTTC.

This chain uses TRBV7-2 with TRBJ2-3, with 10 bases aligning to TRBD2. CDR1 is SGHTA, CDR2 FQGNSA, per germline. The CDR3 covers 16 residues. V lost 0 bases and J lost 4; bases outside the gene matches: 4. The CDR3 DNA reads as TGTGCCAGCAGCTTAGCTAGCGGGGGGTCACCAGATACGCAGTATTTT. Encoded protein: CASSLASGGSPDTQYF.

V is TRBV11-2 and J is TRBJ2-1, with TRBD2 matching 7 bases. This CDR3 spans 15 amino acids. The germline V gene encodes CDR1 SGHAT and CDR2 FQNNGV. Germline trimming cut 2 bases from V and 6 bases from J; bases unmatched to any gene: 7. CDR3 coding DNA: TGTGCCAGCAGCTTACGCGGGAGCTTCTTCAATGAGCAGTTCTTC. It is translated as CASSLRGSFFNEQFF. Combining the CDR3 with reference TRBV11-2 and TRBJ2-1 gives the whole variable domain EAGVAQSPRYKIIEKRQSVAFWCNPISGHATLYWYQQILGQGPKLLIQFQNNGVVDDSQLPKDRFSAERLKGVDSTLKIQPAKLEDSAVYLCASSLRGSFFNEQFFGPGTRLTVL.

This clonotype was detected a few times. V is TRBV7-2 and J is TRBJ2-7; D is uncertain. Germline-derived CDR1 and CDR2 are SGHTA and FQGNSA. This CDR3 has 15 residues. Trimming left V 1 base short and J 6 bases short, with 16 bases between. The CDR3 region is CASSLGAWQIAEQYF. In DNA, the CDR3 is TGTGCCAGCAGCTTAGGAGCCTGGCAGATAGCCGAGCAGTACTTC.

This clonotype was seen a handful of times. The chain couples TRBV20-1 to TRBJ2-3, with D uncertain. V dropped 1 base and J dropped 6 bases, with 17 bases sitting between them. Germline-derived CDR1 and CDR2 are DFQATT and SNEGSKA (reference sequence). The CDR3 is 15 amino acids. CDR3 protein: CSARVSGRRMDTQYF. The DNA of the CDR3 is TGCAGTGCTAGAGTCTCCGGCCGTCGAATGGATACGCAGTATTTT.

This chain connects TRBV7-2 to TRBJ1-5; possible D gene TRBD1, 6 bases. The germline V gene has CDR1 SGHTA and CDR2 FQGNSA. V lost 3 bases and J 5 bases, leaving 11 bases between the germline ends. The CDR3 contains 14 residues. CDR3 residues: CASSFIQGYQPQHF. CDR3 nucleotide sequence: TGTGCCAGCAGCTTTATACAGGGTTATCAGCCCCAGCATTTT.

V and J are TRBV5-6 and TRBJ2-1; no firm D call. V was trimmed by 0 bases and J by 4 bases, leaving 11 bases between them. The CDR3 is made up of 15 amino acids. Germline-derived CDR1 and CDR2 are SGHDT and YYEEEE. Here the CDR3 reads CASSLDPARYNEQFF. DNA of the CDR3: TGTGCCAGCAGCTTGGATCCAGCGAGGTACAATGAGCAGTTCTTC.

In nucleotides, the CDR3 is TGCAGTGCTAGAAGACAGGGGAATCAGCCCCAGCATTTT. It is translated as CSARRQGNQPQHF. The J gene is TRBJ1-5, the V gene TRBV20-1, with 8 bases lining up with TRBD1. J lost 4 bases, V lost 2 bases, and 1 base had no gene match. This CDR3 spans 13 amino acids. Germline values: CDR1 DFQATT, CDR2 SNEGSKA (reference sequence).

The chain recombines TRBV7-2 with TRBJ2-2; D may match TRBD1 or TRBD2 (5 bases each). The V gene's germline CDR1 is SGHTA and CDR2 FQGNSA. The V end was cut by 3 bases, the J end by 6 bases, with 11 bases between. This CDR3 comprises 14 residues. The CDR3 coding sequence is TGTGCCAGCAGCTTGAGGGGTGGCGCCGGGGAGCTGTTTTTT. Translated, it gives CASSLRGGAGELFF.

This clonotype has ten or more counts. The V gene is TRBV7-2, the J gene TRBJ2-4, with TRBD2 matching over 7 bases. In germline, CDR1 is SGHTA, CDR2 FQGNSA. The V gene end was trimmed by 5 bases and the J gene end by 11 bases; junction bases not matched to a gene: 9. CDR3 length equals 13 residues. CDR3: CASSTGGEGLQYF. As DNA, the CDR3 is TGTGCCAGCAGCACAGGAGGGGAGGGACTTCAGTACTTC.

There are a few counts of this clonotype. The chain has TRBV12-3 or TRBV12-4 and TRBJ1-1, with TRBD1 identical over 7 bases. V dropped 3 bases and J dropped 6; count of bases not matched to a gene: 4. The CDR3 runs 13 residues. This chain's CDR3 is CASSFFRGAEAFF. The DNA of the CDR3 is TGTGCCAGCAGTTTCTTCAGGGGGGCTGAAGCTTTCTTT.

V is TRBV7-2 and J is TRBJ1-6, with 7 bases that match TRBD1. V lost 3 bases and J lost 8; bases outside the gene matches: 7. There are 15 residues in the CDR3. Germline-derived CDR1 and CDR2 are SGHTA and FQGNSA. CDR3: CASSLTGLTDSPLHF. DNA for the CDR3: TGTGCCAGCAGCTTGACAGGGTTAACCGATTCACCCCTCCACTTT.

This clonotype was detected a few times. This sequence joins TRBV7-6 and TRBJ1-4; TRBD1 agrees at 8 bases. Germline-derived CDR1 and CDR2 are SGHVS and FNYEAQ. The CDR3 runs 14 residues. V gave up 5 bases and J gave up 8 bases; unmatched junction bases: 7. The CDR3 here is CASSPRQGMEKLFF. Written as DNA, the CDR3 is TGTGCCAGCAGCCCTCGACAGGGGATGGAAAAACTGTTTTTT. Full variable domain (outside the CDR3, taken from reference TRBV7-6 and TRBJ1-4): GAGVSQSPRYKVTKRGQDVALRCDPISGHVSLYWYRQALGQGPEFLTYFNYEAQQDKSGLPNDRFSAERPEGSISTLTIQRTEQRDSAMYRCASSPRQGMEKLFFGSGTQLSVL.

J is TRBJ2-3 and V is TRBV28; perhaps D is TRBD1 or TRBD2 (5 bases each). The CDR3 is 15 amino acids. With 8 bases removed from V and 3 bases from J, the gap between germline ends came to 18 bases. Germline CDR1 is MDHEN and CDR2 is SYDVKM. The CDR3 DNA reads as TGTGCCAGCCGTCCCCGGGCCTGGGGGACAGATACGCAGTATTTT. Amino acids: CASRPRAWGTDTQYF.

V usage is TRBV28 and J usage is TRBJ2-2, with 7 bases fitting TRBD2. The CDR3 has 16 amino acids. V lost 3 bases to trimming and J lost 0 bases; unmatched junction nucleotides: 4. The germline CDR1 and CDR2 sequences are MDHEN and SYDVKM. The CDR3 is CASSFWLAANTGELFF. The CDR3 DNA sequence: TGTGCCAGCAGTTTCTGGCTAGCGGCGAACACCGGGGAGCTGTTTTTT. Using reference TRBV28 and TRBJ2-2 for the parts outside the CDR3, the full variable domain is DVKVTQSSRYLVKRTGEKVFLECVQDMDHENMFWYRQDPGLGLRLIYFSYDVKMKEKGDIPEGYSVSREKKERFSLILESASTNQTSMYLCASSFWLAANTGELFFGEGSRLTVL.

Here the CDR3 reads CASSPSTGVETQYF. The CDR3 DNA follows: TGTGCCAGCAGCCCATCCACGGGGGTAGAGACCCAGTACTTC. J is TRBJ2-5 and V is TRBV7-6; tentative D call: TRBD2 (6 bases). Trimming took 5 bases from V and 4 from J, leaving 14 bases between them. The CDR3 is 14 residues long. The germline CDR1 and CDR2 sequences are SGHVS and FNYEAQ.

The CDR3 loop reads CASSLYVDTQYF. As DNA, the CDR3 is TGTGCCAGCAGTTTATACGTAGATACGCAGTATTTT. The rearrangement joins TRBV12-3 or TRBV12-4 to TRBJ2-3; no reliable D call. The CDR3 spans 12 residues. V shed 2 bases and J shed 5 bases, with 5 bases lying between them.